This TCR beta chain was sequenced in a study of response to subunit inactivated influenza vaccine. Points from the study as a whole: Authors suggested few new T cells are recruited by each seasonal influenza vaccination.

Per germline, CDR1 MNHNS and CDR2 SASEGT. The CDR3 covers 13 residues. V lost 5 bases to trimming and J lost 6 bases, with 10 bases between them. From the RT-PCR reads, TCRdb called clonotypes with MiXCR, one entry per CDR3 protein. The top ten clones hold around 6.5% of a sample with roughly 700,000 distinct CDR3 sequences, over 11% of them seen once. This clonotype was seen more than once but under ten times. Its specificity is unknown. The sequencing used PBMCs from blood, collected roughly 2 weeks before vaccination. This clonotype originated in a man in his fifties or sixties who received an inactivated influenza vaccine. The chain links TRBV6-1 to TRBJ2-2; no clear D. The CDR3 region has the DNA TGTGCCAGCAGTCCCGAGCTGCCCGGGGAGCTGTTTTTT. This translates into CASSPELPGELFF.